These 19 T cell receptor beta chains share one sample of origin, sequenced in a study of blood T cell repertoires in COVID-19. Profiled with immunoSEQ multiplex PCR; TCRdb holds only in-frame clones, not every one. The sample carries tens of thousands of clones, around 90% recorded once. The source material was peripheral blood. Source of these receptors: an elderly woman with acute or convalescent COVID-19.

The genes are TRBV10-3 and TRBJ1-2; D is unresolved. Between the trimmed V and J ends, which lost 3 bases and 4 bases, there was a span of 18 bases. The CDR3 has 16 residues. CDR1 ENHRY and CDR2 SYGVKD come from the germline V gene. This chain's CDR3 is CAISDPERTNLYGYTF. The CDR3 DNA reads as TGTGCCATCAGTGACCCGGAGAGGACTAATCTCTATGGCTACACCTTC.

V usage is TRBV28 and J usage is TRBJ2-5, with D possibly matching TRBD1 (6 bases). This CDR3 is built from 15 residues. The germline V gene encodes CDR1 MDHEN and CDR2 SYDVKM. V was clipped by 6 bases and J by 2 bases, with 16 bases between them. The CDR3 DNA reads TGTGCCAGCAGCCGACCAAGAGGGGGACAAGAGACCCAGTACTTC. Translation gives CASSRPRGGQETQYF.

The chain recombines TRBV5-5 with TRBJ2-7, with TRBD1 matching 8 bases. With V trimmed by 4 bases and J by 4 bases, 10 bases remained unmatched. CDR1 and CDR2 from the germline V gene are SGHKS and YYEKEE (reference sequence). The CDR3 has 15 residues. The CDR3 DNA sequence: TGTGCCAGCAGCCGCGGGACAGGATTTTTGTACGAGCAGTACGTC. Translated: CASSRGTGFLYEQYV.

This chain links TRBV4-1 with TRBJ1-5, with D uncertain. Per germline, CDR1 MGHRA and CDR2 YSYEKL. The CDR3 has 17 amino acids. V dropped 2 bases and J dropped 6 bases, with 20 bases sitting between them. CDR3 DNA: TGCGCCAGCAGCCAAAATCCCGCCCCGGGATCCGGTCAGCCCCAGCATTTT. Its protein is CASSQNPAPGSGQPQHF.

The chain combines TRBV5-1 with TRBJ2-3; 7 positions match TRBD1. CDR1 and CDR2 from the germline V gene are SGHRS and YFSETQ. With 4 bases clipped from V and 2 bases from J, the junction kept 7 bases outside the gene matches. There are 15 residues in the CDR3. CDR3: CASSPPGQNTDTQYF. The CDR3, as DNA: TGCGCCAGCAGCCCTCCGGGACAGAACACAGATACGCAGTATTTT.

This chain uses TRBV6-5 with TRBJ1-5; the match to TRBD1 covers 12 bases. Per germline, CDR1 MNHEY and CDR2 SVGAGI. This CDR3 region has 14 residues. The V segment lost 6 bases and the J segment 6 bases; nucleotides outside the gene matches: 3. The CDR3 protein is CASRGTGGSQPQHF. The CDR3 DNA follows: TGTGCCAGCAGGGGGACAGGGGGCAGTCAGCCCCAGCATTTT.

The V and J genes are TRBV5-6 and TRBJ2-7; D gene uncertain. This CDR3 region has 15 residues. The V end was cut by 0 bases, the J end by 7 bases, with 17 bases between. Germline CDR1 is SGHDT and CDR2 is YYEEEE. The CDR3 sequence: CASSLGQTPQVEQYF. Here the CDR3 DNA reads TGTGCCAGCAGCTTGGGTCAGACCCCTCAGGTTGAGCAGTACTTC. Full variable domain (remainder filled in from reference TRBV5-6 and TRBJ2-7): DAGVTQSPTHLIKTRGQQVTLRCSPKSGHDTVSWYQQALGQGPQFIFQYYEEEERQRGNFPDRFSGHQFPNYSSELNVNALLLGDSALYLCASSLGQTPQVEQYFGPGTRLTVT.

The CDR3 bases are TGTGCCAGCTCACCATTACTCGGGTCCCAAGAGACCCAGTACTTC. Translated: CASSPLLGSQETQYF. The J gene is TRBJ2-5, the V gene TRBV18; D not certain. V dropped 2 bases and J dropped 1 base, with 11 bases sitting between them. CDR3 length: 15 residues. Looked up from germline, CDR1 is KGHSH and CDR2 is LQKENI.

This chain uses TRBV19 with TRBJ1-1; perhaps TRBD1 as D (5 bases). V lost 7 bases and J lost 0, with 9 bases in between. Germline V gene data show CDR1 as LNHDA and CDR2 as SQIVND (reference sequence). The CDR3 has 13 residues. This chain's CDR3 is CASKEGMNTEAFF. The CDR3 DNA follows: TGTGCCAGTAAGGAGGGGATGAACACTGAAGCTTTCTTT. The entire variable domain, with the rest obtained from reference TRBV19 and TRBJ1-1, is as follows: DGGITQSPKYLFRKEGQNVTLSCEQNLNHDAMYWYRQDPGQGLRLIYYSQIVNDFQKGDIAEGYSVSREKKESFPLTVTSAQKNPTAFYLCASKEGMNTEAFFGQGTRLTVV.

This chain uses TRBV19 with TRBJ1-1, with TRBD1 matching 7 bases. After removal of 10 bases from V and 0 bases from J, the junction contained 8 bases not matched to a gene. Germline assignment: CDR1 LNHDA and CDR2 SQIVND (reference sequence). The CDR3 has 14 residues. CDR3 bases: TGTGCCAACCTCGCACAGGGGATGAACACTGAAGCTTTCTTT. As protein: CANLAQGMNTEAFF. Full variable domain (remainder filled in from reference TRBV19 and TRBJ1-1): DGGITQSPKYLFRKEGQNVTLSCEQNLNHDAMYWYRQDPGQGLRLIYYSQIVNDFQKGDIAEGYSVSREKKESFPLTVTSAQKNPTAFYLCANLAQGMNTEAFFGQGTRLTVV.

The chain's CDR3 is CASRGQVTYEQYF. The CDR3 DNA follows: TGTGCCAGCAGGGGACAGGTTACCTACGAGCAGTACTTC. The genes are TRBV6-6 and TRBJ2-7; 8 bases fit TRBD1. Germline lookup yields CDR1 MNHNY and CDR2 SVGAGI (reference sequence). V lost 6 bases, J lost 2 bases, and 3 bases stayed unmatched. CDR3 size: 13 residues.

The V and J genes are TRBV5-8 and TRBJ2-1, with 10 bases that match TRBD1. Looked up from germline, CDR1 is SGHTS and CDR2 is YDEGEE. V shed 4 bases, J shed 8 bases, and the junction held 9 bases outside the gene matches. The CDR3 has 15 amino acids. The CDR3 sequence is CASSRLRDRGYEQFF. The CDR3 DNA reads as TGTGCCAGCAGCAGACTCCGGGACAGGGGCTATGAGCAGTTCTTC.

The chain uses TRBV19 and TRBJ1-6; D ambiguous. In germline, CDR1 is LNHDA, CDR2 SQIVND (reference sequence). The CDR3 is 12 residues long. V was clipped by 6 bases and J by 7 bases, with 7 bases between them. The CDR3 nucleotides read TGTGCCAGTAGAATCGGGAATTCACCCCTCCACTTT. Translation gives CASRIGNSPLHF.

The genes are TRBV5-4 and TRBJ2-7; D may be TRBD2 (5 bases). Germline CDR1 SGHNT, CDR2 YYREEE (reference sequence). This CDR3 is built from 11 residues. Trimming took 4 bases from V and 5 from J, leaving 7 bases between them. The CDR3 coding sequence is TGTGCCAGCAGCCTACTAGACGAGCAGTACTTC. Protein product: CASSLLDEQYF.

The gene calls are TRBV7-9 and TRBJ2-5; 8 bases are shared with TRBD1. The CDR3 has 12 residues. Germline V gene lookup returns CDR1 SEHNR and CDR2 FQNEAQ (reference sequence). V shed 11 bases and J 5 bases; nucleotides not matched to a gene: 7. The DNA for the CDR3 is TGTGCCGGCGACAGGGGATCGGAGACCCAGTACTTC. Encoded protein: CAGDRGSETQYF.

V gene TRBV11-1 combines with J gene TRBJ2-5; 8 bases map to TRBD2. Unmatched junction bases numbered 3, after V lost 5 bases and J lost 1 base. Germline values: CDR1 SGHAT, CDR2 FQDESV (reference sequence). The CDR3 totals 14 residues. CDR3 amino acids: CASSPGGVQETQYF. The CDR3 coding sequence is TGTGCCAGCAGCCCCGGGGGGGTCCAAGAGACCCAGTACTTC.

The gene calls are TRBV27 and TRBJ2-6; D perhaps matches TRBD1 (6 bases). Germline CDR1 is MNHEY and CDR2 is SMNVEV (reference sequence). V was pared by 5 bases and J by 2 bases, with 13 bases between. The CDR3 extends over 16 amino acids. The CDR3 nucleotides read TGTGCCAGCAGTCATAAAAGGACAGCTGGGGCCAACGTCCTGACTTTC. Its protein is CASSHKRTAGANVLTF.

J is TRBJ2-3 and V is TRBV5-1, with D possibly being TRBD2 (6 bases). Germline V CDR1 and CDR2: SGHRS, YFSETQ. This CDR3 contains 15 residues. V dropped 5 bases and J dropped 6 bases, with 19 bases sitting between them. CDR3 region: CASRTGLSAWDTQYF. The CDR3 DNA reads TGCGCCAGCAGGACGGGACTCTCGGCTTGGGATACGCAGTATTTT. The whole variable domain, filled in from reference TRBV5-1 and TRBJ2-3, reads KAGVTQTPRYLIKTRGQQVTLSCSPISGHRSVSWYQQTPGQGLQFLFEYFSETQRNKGNFPGRFSGRQFSNSRSEMNVSTLELGDSALYLCASRTGLSAWDTQYFGPGTRLTVL.

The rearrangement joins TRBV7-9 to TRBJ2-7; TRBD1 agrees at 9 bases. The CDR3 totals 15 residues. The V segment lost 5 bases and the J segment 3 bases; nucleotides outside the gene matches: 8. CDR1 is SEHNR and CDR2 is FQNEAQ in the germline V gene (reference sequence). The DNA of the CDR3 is TGTGCCAGCAGCCTAGGGGGACAGGGTGACTACGAGCAGTACGTC. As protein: CASSLGGQGDYEQYV.